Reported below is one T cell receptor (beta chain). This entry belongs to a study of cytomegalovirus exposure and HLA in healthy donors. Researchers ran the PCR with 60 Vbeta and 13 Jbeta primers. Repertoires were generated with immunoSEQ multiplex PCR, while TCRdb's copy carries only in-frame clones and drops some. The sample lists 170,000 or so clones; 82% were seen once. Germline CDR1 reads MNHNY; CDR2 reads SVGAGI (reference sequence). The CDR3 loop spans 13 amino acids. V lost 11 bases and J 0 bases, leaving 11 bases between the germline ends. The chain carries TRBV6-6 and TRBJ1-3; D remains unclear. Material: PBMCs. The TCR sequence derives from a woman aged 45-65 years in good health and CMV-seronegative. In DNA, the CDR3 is TGTGCCTGCCGATCAGTCTCTGGAAACACCATATATTTT. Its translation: CACRSVSGNTIYF.